This record looks at one T cell receptor (beta chain) sequence and its context. These data originate in a study of blood T cell repertoires in COVID-19. Original processing methods: Cell counts per sample came from amplifying reference gene primers. Data came from immunoSEQ multiplex PCR; TCRdb stores just in-frame clones and leaves some out. The D gene and trimming were derived from the DNA, and the V and J assignments and clone size from that table. Seen here are over 150,000 clones, approximately 81% observed once, and the top ten hold 1% to 1.2%. Germline V gene data show CDR1 as MNHNY and CDR2 as SVGAGI (reference sequence). V lost 6 bases and J lost 9; bases outside the gene matches: 13. CDR3 size: 16 residues.

The chain is built from TRBV6-6 and TRBJ1-6, with 8 bases that match TRBD1. The TCR was taken from a man aged 35-49 years with acute or convalescent COVID-19. The sample taken for sequencing was peripheral blood. For the CDR3, the DNA is TGTGCCAGCAGCCGAGGCCAGGGGGCAGTTGTTTCACCCCTCCACTTT. This encodes CASSRGQGAVVSPLHF.